Ten or more counts support the clone carrying this T cell receptor beta chain. Its antigen is as yet unknown. Its ends do not fully match the called genes, so a read error is possible. The sample belongs to a study of T cell repertoires in cytomegalovirus infection. At the level of the study: CMV infection together with matching HLA type was indicated by public TCR beta signatures. Overall study results and limits: Carriers of CMV and the relevant HLA type were discriminated by public TCR beta frequency. Predominance within the ex vivo response was attributable to HLA-C-restricted CMV-specific TCR beta clonotypes.

TCRdb passed the reads through MiXCR, listing each CDR3 protein once. The sample yields fewer than 700,000 distinct CDR3 sequences, less than 25% seen once. The V gene's germline CDR1 is SEHNR and CDR2 FQNEAQ (reference sequence). The CDR3 totals 11 residues. The source of this sequence is a human donor in good health (CMV status not recorded). Some clones in this sample may be carry-over from other donors' samples. Sequenced: CD8+ T cells from PBMCs. The chain couples TRBV7-9 to TRBJ1-1, with 7 bases fitting TRBD1. In DNA, the CDR3 is TGTGCCAGCATCGACAGGGTTGAAACTTTCTTT. Amino acids: CASIDRVETFF. The whole variable domain, filled in from reference TRBV7-9 and TRBJ1-1, reads DTGVSQNPRHKITKRGQNVTFRCDPISEHNRLYWYRQTLGQGPEFLTYFQNEAQLEKSRLLSDRFSAERPKGSFSTLEIQRTEQGDSAMYLCASIDRVETFFGQGTRLTVV.